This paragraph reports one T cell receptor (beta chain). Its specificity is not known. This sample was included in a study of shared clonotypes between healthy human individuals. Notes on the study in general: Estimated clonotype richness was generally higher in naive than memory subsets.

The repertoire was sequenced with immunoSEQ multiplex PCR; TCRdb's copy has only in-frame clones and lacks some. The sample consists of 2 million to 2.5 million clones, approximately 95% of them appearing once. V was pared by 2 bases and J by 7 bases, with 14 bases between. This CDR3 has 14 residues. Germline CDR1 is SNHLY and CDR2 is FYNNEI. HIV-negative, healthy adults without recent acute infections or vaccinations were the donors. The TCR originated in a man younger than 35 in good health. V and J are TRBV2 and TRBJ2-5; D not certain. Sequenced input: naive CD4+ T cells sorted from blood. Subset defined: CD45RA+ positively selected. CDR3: CASSERQRPGTQYF. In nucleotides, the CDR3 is TGTGCCAGCAGTGAACGTCAGCGCCCAGGGACCCAGTACTTC.